The 26 T cell receptor beta chains below come from one sample, sequenced in a study of T cells in Graves' hyperthyroidism and ophthalmopathy. RNA transcripts yielded amplified TCR beta CDR3 regions. HTBI primers drove first-round RT-PCR of the TCR CDR3. TCRdb processed the multiplex PCR reads anew with MiXCR; each CDR3 protein has one entry. The sample yields roughly 350,000 distinct CDR3 sequences, over 11% seen once. The material sequenced was blood. The source of these receptors is a woman aged 25-40 years with Graves' hyperthyroidism.

This clonotype has ten or more counts. The chain carries TRBV11-2 and TRBJ2-3; TRBD1 might be the D (6 bases). Trimming removed 1 base at V and 2 bases at J, with 10 bases between. CDR1 SGHAT and CDR2 FQNNGV come from the germline V gene. CDR3 length: 15 amino acids. In DNA form, the CDR3 reads TGTGCCAGCAGCTTAGGAGAGGGACACACAGATACGCAGTATTTT. Amino acid sequence: CASSLGEGHTDTQYF.

This clonotype was observed many times. The genes are TRBV7-8 and TRBJ1-5, with TRBD1 identical over 7 bases. V lost 2 bases to trimming and J lost 0 bases; unmatched junction nucleotides: 7. Per the germline V gene, CDR1 is SGHVS and CDR2 is FQNEAQ. The CDR3 has 17 residues. DNA of the CDR3: TGTGCCAGCAGCTTATCTACAGGGGAATATAGCAATCAGCCCCAGCATTTT. Encoded protein: CASSLSTGEYSNQPQHF. Drawing the rest from reference TRBV7-8 and TRBJ1-5, the complete variable domain is GAGVSQSPRYKVAKRGQDVALRCDPISGHVSLFWYQQALGQGPEFLTYFQNEAQLDKSGLPSDRFFAERPEGSVSTLKIQRTQQEDSAVYLCASSLSTGEYSNQPQHFGDGTRLSIL.

A remark on this clonotype: A much larger clone lies one base from this, so it may be a read error. The rearrangement uses TRBV20-1 and TRBJ2-5; D may be TRBD2 (5 bases). The germline CDR1 and CDR2 sequences are DFQATT and SNEGSKA (reference sequence). Deletions cut 5 bases from V and 4 bases from J, with 14 bases between. The CDR3 sequence is 13 residues long. CDR3 amino acids: CSAGSEYRETQYF. The CDR3 nucleotides are TGCAGTGCTGGTAGCGAGTACCGAGAGACCCAGTACTTC.

In this sample, this clonotype turned up many times. This chain uses TRBV20-1 with TRBJ2-1; 7 bases are a match to TRBD1. The CDR3 sequence is 15 residues long. V gave up 3 bases and J gave up 4 bases; unmatched junction bases: 9. CDR1 DFQATT and CDR2 SNEGSKA come from the germline V gene (reference sequence). The CDR3 sequence: CSARTSGTAYNEQFF. The CDR3 DNA sequence: TGCAGTGCTAGGACATCCGGGACAGCTTACAATGAGCAGTTCTTC.

Ten or more counts support this clonotype. The chain recombines TRBV2 with TRBJ1-1; 7 bases agree with TRBD1. The V segment lost 6 bases and the J segment 4 bases; nucleotides outside the gene matches: 11. CDR3 length: 15 residues. CDR1 is SNHLY, CDR2 FYNNEI, per germline. The CDR3 DNA follows: TGTGCCAGCAGCGACGACAGGGTCAGAATCACTGAAGCTTTCTTT. Translation: CASSDDRVRITEAFF. Looking up the rest from reference TRBV2 and TRBJ1-1 gives the full variable domain: EPEVTQTPSHQVTQMGQEVILRCVPISNHLYFYWYRQILGQKVEFLVSFYNNEISEKSEIFDDQFSVERPDGSNFTLKIRSTKLEDSAMYFCASSDDRVRITEAFFGQGTRLTVV.

The chain is built from TRBV5-4 and TRBJ2-3, with D possibly being TRBD1 or TRBD2 (5 bases each). V gave up 7 bases and J gave up 6 bases, with 18 bases separating them. The CDR3 spans 14 residues. CDR1 SGHNT and CDR2 YYREEE come from the germline V gene (reference sequence). The CDR3 nucleotides read TGTGCCAGCGGAAAGGGAGCTTGGGGGGATACGCAGTATTTT. This sequence encodes CASGKGAWGDTQYF.

This chain connects TRBV20-1 to TRBJ2-1; 11 nucleotides agree with TRBD2. CDR1 and CDR2 from the germline V gene are DFQATT and SNEGSKA (reference sequence). The CDR3 runs to 14 residues. Trimming at V came to 7 bases and at J to 3 bases, leaving 5 bases not matched to a gene. CDR3 nucleotides: TGCAGTGGTCGACTAGCGGGGAACTACAATGAGCAGTTCTTC. It specifies CSGRLAGNYNEQFF.

A word on this clonotype: At one of its ends the junction is not consistent with the germline gene, which may arise from a read error. The V gene is TRBV5-1, the J gene TRBJ2-3, with D perhaps TRBD1 or TRBD2 (5 bases each). Germline values: CDR1 SGHRS, CDR2 YFSETQ. The length of the CDR3 is 15 residues. DNA of the CDR3: TGCGCCAGCAGCGGGACGGGGCATTTCACAGATACGCGGTATTTT. Translating gives CASSGTGHFTDTRYF.

This clonotype has only a few counts. The chain is built from TRBV28 and TRBJ2-7; 7 bases match TRBD2. The CDR3 has 14 residues. Germline values: CDR1 MDHEN, CDR2 SYDVKM. With 4 bases clipped from V and 9 bases from J, the junction kept 12 bases outside the gene matches. This CDR3 reads CASSYRGGPGRQYF. CDR3 sequence (DNA): TGTGCCAGCAGTTACCGGGGAGGGCCGGGCCGGCAGTACTTC.

This clonotype was detected only a few times. The rearrangement joins TRBV29-1 to TRBJ2-7, with D perhaps TRBD1 (6 bases). V gave up 4 bases and J gave up 5 bases, with 21 bases separating them. The germline V gene encodes CDR1 SQVTM and CDR2 ANQGSEA. The CDR3 covers 15 residues. CDR3 sequence (DNA): TGCAGCGTTGGATTGGGGGCCGGTGTGGTCCACGAGCAGTACTTC. Its translation: CSVGLGAGVVHEQYF.

In its sample, this clonotype was seen a few times. The J gene is TRBJ1-1, the V gene TRBV28, with D hard to call. Trimming left V 4 bases short and J 0 bases short, with 12 bases between. The CDR3 has 15 amino acids. Looked up from germline, CDR1 is MDHEN and CDR2 is SYDVKM. CDR3 sequence (DNA): TGTGCCAGCAGTTCGGGAAGTAATATGAACACTGAAGCTTTCTTT. Translating it yields CASSSGSNMNTEAFF.

This clonotype was seen repeatedly, ten times or more. The chain recombines TRBV2 with TRBJ1-5; D possibly corresponds to TRBD1 (5 bases). The CDR3 contains 13 residues. Germline V gene lookup returns CDR1 SNHLY and CDR2 FYNNEI. V was shortened by 3 bases and J by 6 bases, with 9 bases between the two germline ends. CDR3 in DNA: TGTGCCAGCAGTGACAGGGTGAGTCAGCCCCAGCATTTT. Translation: CASSDRVSQPQHF.

The rearrangement uses TRBV5-8 and TRBJ2-2; maybe TRBD2 (6 bases). Germline V gene data show CDR1 as SGHTS and CDR2 as YDEGEE. This CDR3 spans 18 amino acids. V lost 0 bases and J lost 0, with 15 bases in between. The CDR3 sequence is CASSLAGTREPNTGELFF. The CDR3, as DNA: TGTGCCAGCAGCTTGGCCGGTACCCGGGAGCCGAACACCGGGGAGCTGTTTTTT.

This clonotype occurred many times. The V and J genes are TRBV6-5 and TRBJ1-2; D unresolved. Germline V gene lookup returns CDR1 MNHEY and CDR2 SVGAGI. CDR3 length: 13 amino acids. V lost 3 bases and J 2 bases, leaving 7 bases between the germline ends. The CDR3: CASSYTGNYGYTF. CDR3 in DNA: TGTGCCAGCAGTTATACGGGGAACTATGGCTACACCTTC.

This clonotype was detected a few times. Possible read error: a much larger clone is one base away. The chain uses TRBV11-2 and TRBJ2-2; D is unresolved. This CDR3 comprises 14 residues. Germline values: CDR1 SGHAT, CDR2 FQNNGV. Trimming left V 5 bases short and J 8 bases short, with 15 bases between. The CDR3 is CASSHPRSSGELFF. The CDR3 bases are TGTGCCAGCAGCCACCCGCGTTCATCTGGGGAGCTGTTTTTT.

The chain's CDR3 is CASSQPGTSNEQYF. The CDR3 region has the DNA TGCGCCAGCAGCCAACCCGGGACTAGCAACGAGCAGTACTTC. The genes are TRBV4-1 and TRBJ2-7, with TRBD2 matching 9 bases. The CDR3 loop spans 14 amino acids. With V trimmed by 2 bases and J by 5 bases, 4 bases remained unmatched. Germline CDR1 is MGHRA and CDR2 is YSYEKL.

This clonotype was observed many times. The chain joins TRBV2 to TRBJ2-1; D ambiguous. In germline, CDR1 is SNHLY, CDR2 FYNNEI. The CDR3 loop spans 13 amino acids. V lost 5 bases and J 4 bases, leaving 9 bases between the germline ends. The CDR3 nucleotides read TGTGCCAGCAGTATCGGAGTTTACAATGAGCAGTTCTTC. It yields the protein CASSIGVYNEQFF.

This clonotype was found many times. The J gene is TRBJ2-5, the V gene TRBV20-1; D is unclear. This CDR3 region has 10 residues. Trimming removed 3 bases at V and 5 bases at J, with 4 bases between. CDR1 is DFQATT and CDR2 is SNEGSKA in the germline V gene (reference sequence). The CDR3 DNA sequence: TGCAGTGCTAGGCAGGAGACCCAGTACTTC. Its protein product is CSARQETQYF.

This clonotype has at least ten counts. The rearrangement links TRBV20-1 to TRBJ2-7, with TRBD1 matching 7 bases. CDR3 length equals 13 residues. Germline lookup yields CDR1 DFQATT and CDR2 SNEGSKA (reference sequence). With 4 bases clipped from V and 2 bases from J, the junction kept 5 bases outside the gene matches. CDR3 nucleotide sequence: TGCAGTGCTACAGGACAGGTAACCTACGAGCAGTACTTC. Its translation: CSATGQVTYEQYF.

In this sample, this clonotype turned up a few times. The chain links TRBV6-4 to TRBJ2-1, with a possible D match to TRBD1 (6 bases). Trimming left V 0 bases short and J 7 bases short, with 16 bases between. This CDR3 is built from 16 residues. Germline CDR1 is MRHNA and CDR2 is SNTAGT. The CDR3 reads CASSDSKQGGGNEQFF. DNA for the CDR3: TGTGCCAGCAGTGACTCGAAACAGGGTGGGGGAAATGAGCAGTTCTTC.

Ten or more counts support this clonotype. This rearrangement joins TRBV6-1 to TRBJ2-1; 9 bases are a match to TRBD2. After removal of 3 bases from V and 8 bases from J, the junction contained 17 bases not matched to a gene. The CDR3 length is 18 residues. Germline loops: CDR1 MNHNS, CDR2 SASEGT. The CDR3 sequence is CASSDLRGGRASSDEQFF. For the CDR3, the DNA is TGTGCCAGCAGTGACCTACGGGGCGGGAGGGCCTCAAGCGATGAGCAGTTCTTC.

V and J are TRBV7-2 and TRBJ2-5; D uncertain. CDR1 is SGHTA, CDR2 FQGNSA, per germline. V lost 5 bases, J lost 13 bases, and 17 bases lay in between. The CDR3 is 12 residues long. The DNA of the CDR3 is TGTGCCAGCAGCCCAGAAGTTGCTCGCCCGTACTTC. It is translated as CASSPEVARPYF.

This clonotype was seen at least ten times. This chain joins TRBV27 and TRBJ2-7; 9 bases are a match to TRBD1. Trimming cost V 3 bases and J 1 base; bases outside gene matches: 10. The V gene's germline CDR1 is MNHEY and CDR2 SMNVEV (reference sequence). The CDR3 has 17 residues. The CDR3 nucleotides read TGTGCCAGCAGTTTCCAAAAACCGGGACAGGGATCCTACGAGCAGTACTTC. Its translation is CASSFQKPGQGSYEQYF.

This chain links TRBV10-1 with TRBJ2-1, with 13 bases matching TRBD2. The germline V gene encodes CDR1 WNHNN and CDR2 SYGVQD (reference sequence). The CDR3 length is 16 residues. J gave up 2 bases and V 7 bases, and 5 bases lay outside the gene matches. Written as DNA, the CDR3 is TGCGCCAGCAAAAGACTAGCGGGAGGAACCTACAATGAGCAGTTCTTC. Its translation: CASKRLAGGTYNEQFF.

This clonotype has more than one count but fewer than ten. The V and J genes are TRBV3-1 and TRBJ2-2; 11 nucleotides align to TRBD1. J gave up 3 bases and V 1 base, and 7 bases lay outside the gene matches. The CDR3 consists of 18 residues. Germline assignment: CDR1 LGHDT and CDR2 YNNKEL (reference sequence). For the CDR3, the DNA is TGTGCCAGCAGCCAAGGGTGGACAGGGGGCGCAGACACCGGGGAGCTGTTTTTT. It is translated as CASSQGWTGGADTGELFF.

The chain joins TRBV3-1 to TRBJ2-7, with a tentative D call TRBD2 (6 bases). The V end was cut by 7 bases, the J end by 3 bases, with 13 bases between. This CDR3 has 13 amino acids. The germline CDR1 and CDR2 sequences are LGHDT and YNNKEL (reference sequence). As DNA, the CDR3 is TGTGCCAGCAAACCGTTCGGGGGCTACGAGCAGTACTTC. Its protein is CASKPFGGYEQYF.